This entry is about one T cell receptor beta chain. Its antigen is still unknown. The data originate from a study of regulatory T cells in long-lasting Graves disease. Study-wide background: The term persistent Graves' disease signified upward of 5 years on antithyroid drugs with positive TSH receptor antibodies.

Researchers made TCR beta libraries by using iRepertoire HTBI primers and running Arm-PCR on CDR3 regions. TCRdb redid the calling of the multiplex PCR reads with MiXCR, one entry per CDR3 protein. The sample carries 650,000 to 700,000 distinct CDR3 sequences, about 32% recorded once. The time point was: persistent/refractory GD, antithyroid drugs over 5 years with positive TRAb. From PBMCs, RNA was extracted and then used to make the TCR library. Patients with Graves' disease were diagnosed by American Thyroid Association guidelines. Germline values: CDR1 SGHRS, CDR2 YFSETQ. The CDR3 has 16 amino acids. The trim removed 4 bases at V and 2 bases at J, leaving 9 bases unmatched. Whole-study findings and limits: Persistent Graves' cases showed lower TCR diversity than newly diagnosed cases. There was favoring of TRBV28, TRBJ1-2 and TRBJ2-5 in persistent disease.

The V and J genes are TRBV5-1 and TRBJ1-3, with 7 positions matching TRBD1. The sample in question was peripheral blood mononuclear cells (PBMCs), obtained when the disease was refractory, from a patient treated with antithyroid drugs. This receptor was taken from a female donor with Graves disease. CDR3 sequence reads: CASSRSTGQTGNTIYF. The CDR3 bases are TGCGCCAGCAGCCGATCGACAGGGCAAACTGGAAACACCATATATTTT.